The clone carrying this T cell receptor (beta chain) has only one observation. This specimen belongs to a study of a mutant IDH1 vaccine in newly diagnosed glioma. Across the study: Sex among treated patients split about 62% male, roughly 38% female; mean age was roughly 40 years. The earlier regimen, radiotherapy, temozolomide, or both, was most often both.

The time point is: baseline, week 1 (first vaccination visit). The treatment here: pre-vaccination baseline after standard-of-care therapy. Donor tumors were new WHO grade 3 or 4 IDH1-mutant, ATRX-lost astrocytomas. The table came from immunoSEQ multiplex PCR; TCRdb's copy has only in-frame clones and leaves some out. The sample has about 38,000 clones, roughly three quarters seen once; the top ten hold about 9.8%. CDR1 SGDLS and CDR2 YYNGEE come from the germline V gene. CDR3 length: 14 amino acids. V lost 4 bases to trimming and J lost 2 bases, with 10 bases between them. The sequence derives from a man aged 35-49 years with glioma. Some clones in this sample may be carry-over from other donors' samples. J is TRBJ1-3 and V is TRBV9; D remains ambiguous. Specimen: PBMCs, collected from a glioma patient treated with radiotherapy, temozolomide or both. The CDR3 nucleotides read TGTGCCAGCAGCCCCCTGCGTGCTGGAAACACCATATATTTT. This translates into CASSPLRAGNTIYF. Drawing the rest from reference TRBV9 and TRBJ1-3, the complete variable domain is DSGVTQTPKHLITATGQRVTLRCSPRSGDLSVYWYQQSLDQGLQFLIQYYNGEERAKGNILERFSAQQFPDLHSELNLSSLELGDSALYFCASSPLRAGNTIYFGEGSWLTVV.